A selection of T cell receptor beta chains follows, all from one sample in a study of prognosis after radiotherapy for stage I lung cancer. Each CDR3 protein is one row after TCRdb ran MiXCR on the multiplex PCR reads. This table holds some 11,000 distinct CDR3 sequences, approximately 58% found once. The sample was PBMCs, taken before or after stereotactic body radiation therapy (not recorded which). These receptors all come from a donor aged 50 or older with non-small cell lung cancer. Both conserved end residues are part of each CDR3. Each record gives: clone size, D gene, J gene, V gene, CDR3 DNA, CDR3 protein. A D gene is named only where the DNA matches it firmly. Rows may omit the clone size; those that give it use once, few, many or a size class.

size: few
D: -
J: TRBJ1-2
V: TRBV11-2
DNA: TGTGCCAGCAGCTTAGCCCAGGGAAGGGGAAGCTACACCTTC
CDR3: CASSLAQGRGSYTF

size: -
D: -
J: TRBJ2-1
V: TRBV7-2
DNA: TGTTCCAGCAGCTATACCGTGACAGGTAACAATGAGCAGTTCTTC
CDR3: CSSSYTVTGNNEQFF

size: -
D: TRBD1
J: TRBJ2-2
V: TRBV9
DNA: TGTGCCAGCAGCTTAGGCGGGACAGGGGTCACCGGGGAGCTTTTTTTT
CDR3: CASSLGGTGVTGELFF

size: -
D: -
J: TRBJ2-2
V: TRBV11-2
DNA: TGTGCCAGCAGCTTCTTCGCGAGCCGGTCCACCGGGGAGCTGTTTTTT
CDR3: CASSFFASRSTGELFF

size: medium-sized
D: -
J: TRBJ1-5
V: TRBV9
DNA: TGTGCCAGCAGCGTATCGTCGGGCAGCAATCAGCCCCAGCATTTT
CDR3: CASSVSSGSNQPQHF

size: -
D: TRBD1
J: TRBJ1-2
V: TRBV5-4
DNA: TGTGCCAGCAGCTTTCCGGGACAGGGTTTCGGCTACACCTTC
CDR3: CASSFPGQGFGYTF

size: -
D: -
J: TRBJ1-4
V: TRBV2
DNA: TGTGCCAGCAGGGGGGACACACTCGGACCGTTTTTC
CDR3: CASRGDTLGPFF

size: many
D: -
J: TRBJ2-5
V: TRBV4-1
DNA: TGCGCCAGCAGCCCCCGGATAGGGCAAGAGACCCAGTACTTC
CDR3: CASSPRIGQETQYF

size: many
D: TRBD2
J: TRBJ2-5
V: TRBV11-2
DNA: TGTGCCAGCAGCTTTATGGGACTAGCGCCCCAAGAGACCCAGTACTTC
CDR3: CASSFMGLAPQETQYF

size: -
D: -
J: TRBJ1-5
V: TRBV6-2/TRBV6-3
DNA: TGTGCCACGGTACAGGGTAATCATCCCCAGCATTTT
CDR3: CATVQGNHPQHF

size: -
D: -
J: TRBJ2-2
V: TRBV27
DNA: TGTGCCAGCATAATAAGTCCCTCGACATGGGAGCTGTTTTTT
CDR3: CASIISPSTWELFF